One T cell receptor beta chain is described in this entry. Antigen unknown. The data were produced by immunoSEQ multiplex PCR, yet TCRdb's version contains in-frame clones alone and is incomplete. The repertoire has some 79,000 clones, over 70% of them found once; the top ten carry 47%. V dropped 3 bases and J dropped 5 bases, with 13 bases sitting between them. The CDR3 length is 14 residues. The V gene's germline CDR1 is LGHDT and CDR2 YNNKEL (reference sequence). This specimen belongs to a study of T cell responses to AZD1222 COVID-19 vaccine. General study results and limits: After two AZD1222 doses, spike-specific TCR breadth and depth rose versus day 0. A reported finding is that nearly half of spike-specific TCRs target unmutated variant regions. Donor demographics were predominantly white British with a female majority; clonal diversity may be underestimated.

The chain links TRBV3-1 (or the pseudogene TRBV3-2) to TRBJ2-5; D gene unclear. Specimen: peripheral blood, collected 28 days after the second AZD1222 dose. The clonotype comes from an adult who received the AZD1222 COVID-19 vaccine. Written as DNA, the CDR3 is TGTGCCAGCAGCCATCTTGTGGCCGGGGAGACCCAGTACTTC. Amino acids: CASSHLVAGETQYF.